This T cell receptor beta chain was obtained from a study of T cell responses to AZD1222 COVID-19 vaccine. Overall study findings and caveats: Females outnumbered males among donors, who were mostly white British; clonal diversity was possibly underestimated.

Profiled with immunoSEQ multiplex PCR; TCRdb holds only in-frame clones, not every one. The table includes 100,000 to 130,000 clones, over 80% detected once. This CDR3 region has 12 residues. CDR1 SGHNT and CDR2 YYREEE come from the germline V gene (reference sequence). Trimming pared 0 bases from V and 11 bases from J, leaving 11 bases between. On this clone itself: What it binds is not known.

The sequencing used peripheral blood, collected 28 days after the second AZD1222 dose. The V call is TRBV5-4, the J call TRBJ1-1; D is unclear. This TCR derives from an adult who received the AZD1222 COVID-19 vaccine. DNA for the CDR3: TGTGCCAGCAGCTTGGAAGGCTCGGTTGCTTTCTTT. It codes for CASSLEGSVAFF.